This TCR beta chain comes out of a study of T cells after yellow fever vaccination. The germline CDR1 and CDR2 sequences are LNHNV and YYDKDF (reference sequence). V dropped 5 bases and J dropped 4 bases, with 8 bases sitting between them. The CDR3 length is 12 residues. Study observations and caveats: Abundant clonotypes (contaminants from the bulk population) could be present in FACS-sorted repertoires.

This clonotype was found a few times. Its antigen remains unidentified. Making TCR cDNA involved 5'RACE template switching, which added UMIs and a universal primer site. From the 5' RACE reads, TCRdb called clonotypes with MiXCR, one entry per CDR3 protein. The sample consists of more than 350,000 distinct CDR3 sequences, around 10% of them appearing once. Source: PBMCs, taken on the day of the first yellow fever vaccination. The TCR was taken from a man younger than 35 who received the YFV17D yellow fever vaccine. This chain connects TRBV15 to TRBJ1-1; D unclear. CDR3 in DNA: TGTGCCACCAGCTACAGAACCACTGAAGCTTTCTTT. Translation: CATSYRTTEAFF. Using reference TRBV15 and TRBJ1-1 for the parts outside the CDR3, the full variable domain is DAMVIQNPRYQVTQFGKPVTLSCSQTLNHNVMYWYQQKSSQAPKLLFHYYDKDFNNEADTPDNFQSRRPNTSFCFLDIRSPGLGDTAMYLCATSYRTTEAFFGQGTRLTVV.